At least ten counts were recorded for the clone carrying this TCR beta chain. This specimen belongs to a study of T-cell reconstitution after alpha-beta-depleted transplantation in children. Construction of the TCRbeta library involved unique molecular identifiers. TCRdb redid the calling of the PCR reads with MiXCR, one entry per CDR3 protein. The table shows about 110,000 distinct CDR3 sequences, with approximately 10% occurring only once. Germline CDR1 reads MNHEY; CDR2 reads SVGEGT. CDR3 length equals 15 residues. With 2 bases removed from V and 2 bases from J, the gap between germline ends came to 10 bases.

This chain joins TRBV6-2 or TRBV6-3 and TRBJ2-1, with D perhaps matching TRBD2 (6 bases). The TCR sequence derives from a human donor who donated a stem cell graft to a child with acute lymphoblastic leukemia. Sequencing used PBMCs from the stem cell graft donor, obtained from the stem cell graft. The CDR3 spells CASSYGGIPYNEQFF. CDR3 nucleotides: TGTGCCAGCAGTTACGGCGGGATTCCCTACAATGAGCAGTTCTTC.